A single TCR beta chain is shown here with its context. This record comes from a study of blood T cell repertoires in COVID-19. Study-level information: PBMCs, B-cell-depleted T cells, or T cells were the source of the cDNA or gDNA that made up the material.

Participant ages covered about 18 to 89 years across 24 US areas. Cohorts were determined from participant-reported clinical history. Per the original methods: By means of reference gene primer amplification, nucleated cell counts were estimated. Sequenced by immunoSEQ multiplex PCR; TCRdb stores in-frame clones only, minus some. V, J and clone size are those of that table, while D and trimming were read from the DNA. The table shows 240,000 or so clones, with 70% to 90% occurring only once. Trimming stripped 7 bases from V and 8 bases from J, with 14 bases between. Germline CDR1 reads SQVTM; CDR2 reads ANQGSEA. The CDR3 is 11 amino acids.

The rearrangement links TRBV29-1 to TRBJ1-2; D remains ambiguous. Sequenced: PBMCs or T cells enriched from blood (not recorded which). The TCR comes from a woman in her thirties or forties with acute COVID-19. The CDR3 nucleotides read TGCAGCGCCGCCCTGGGCAGAGGCTACACCTTC. Its protein is CSAALGRGYTF.